This T cell receptor beta chain was sequenced for a study of cytomegalovirus exposure and HLA in healthy donors. Generated by immunoSEQ multiplex PCR, the TCRdb table keeps only in-frame clones and is missing some. This sample has tens of thousands of clones, with under 95% found just once. The germline V gene has CDR1 WNHNN and CDR2 SYGVQD (reference sequence). CDR3 length: 15 residues. The trim removed 1 base at V and 1 base at J, leaving 2 bases unmatched. This TCR derives from a woman in her 30s in good health and CMV-seronegative. The rearrangement joins TRBV10-1 to TRBJ2-5; 8 positions agree with TRBD2. The source material was PBMCs. The chain's CDR3 is CASSEYLAGQETQYF. CDR3 sequence (DNA): TGCGCCAGCAGTGAGTACCTAGCGGGCCAAGAGACCCAGTACTTC.